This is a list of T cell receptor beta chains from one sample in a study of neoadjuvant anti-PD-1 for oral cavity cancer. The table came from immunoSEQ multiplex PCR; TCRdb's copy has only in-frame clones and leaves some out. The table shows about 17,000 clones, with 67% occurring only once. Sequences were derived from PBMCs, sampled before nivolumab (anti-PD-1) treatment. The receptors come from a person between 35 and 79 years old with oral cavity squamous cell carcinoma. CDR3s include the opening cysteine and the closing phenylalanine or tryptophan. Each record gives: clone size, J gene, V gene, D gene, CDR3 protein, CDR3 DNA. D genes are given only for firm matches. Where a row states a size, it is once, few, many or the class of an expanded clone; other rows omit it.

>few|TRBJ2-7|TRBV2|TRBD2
CASTPGLAGGRSSYEQYF
TGTGCCAGCACCCCGGGACTAGCGGGAGGAAGAAGCTCCTACGAGCAGTACTTC
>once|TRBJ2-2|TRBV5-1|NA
CASSTERANGAGELFF
TGCGCCAGCAGTACCGAGAGGGCAAATGGGGCCGGGGAGCTGTTTTTT
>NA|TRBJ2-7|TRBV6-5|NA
CASRGTYWDEQYF
TGTGCCAGCCGTGGGACGTACTGGGACGAGCAGTACTTC
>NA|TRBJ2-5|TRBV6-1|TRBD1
CASNGQGAGETQYF
TGTGCCAGCAACGGACAGGGGGCAGGGGAGACCCAGTACTTC
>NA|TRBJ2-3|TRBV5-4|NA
CASSSAGTVRDTQYF
TGTGCCAGCAGCTCGGCCGGGACTGTCCGGGATACGCAGTATTTT
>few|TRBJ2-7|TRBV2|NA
CASSGQYEQYF
TGTGCCAGCAGTGGTCAGTACGAGCAGTACTTC
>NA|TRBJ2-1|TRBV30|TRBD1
CAWSLSDRGSGLGNEQFF
TGTGCCTGGTCCCTCTCGGACAGGGGGAGCGGTTTGGGGAATGAGCAGTTCTTC
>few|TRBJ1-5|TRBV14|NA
CASSQPGDRPQHF
TGTGCCAGCAGCCAACCGGGGGATCGGCCCCAGCATTTT
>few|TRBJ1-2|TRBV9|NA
CASSSQISTYGYTF
TGTGCCAGCAGCTCCCAGATATCGACCTATGGCTACACCTTC
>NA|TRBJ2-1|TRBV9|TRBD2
CASSVVSGTRGNEQFF
TGTGCCAGCAGCGTAGTTAGCGGGACCCGGGGCAATGAGCAGTTCTTC
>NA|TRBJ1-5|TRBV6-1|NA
CASSDLPILGGNQPQHF
TGTGCCAGCAGTGACCTCCCCATCCTGGGGGGCAATCAGCCCCAGCATTTT
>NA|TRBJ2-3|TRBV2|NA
CASSESFSTDTQYF
TGTGCCAGCAGTGAAAGTTTTAGCACAGATACGCAGTATTTT
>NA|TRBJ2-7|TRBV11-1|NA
CASSLKLSSDEQYF
TGTGCCAGCAGCTTAAAGCTCAGCTCTGACGAGCAGTACTTC
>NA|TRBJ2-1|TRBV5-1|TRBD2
CASSLELAGPSSYNEQFF
TGCGCCAGCAGCTTGGAATTAGCGGGTCCTAGCTCCTACAATGAGCAGTTCTTC
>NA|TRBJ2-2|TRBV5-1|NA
CASSLGRGPGNTGELFF
TGCGCCAGCAGCTTGGGAAGAGGGCCCGGGAACACCGGGGAGCTGTTTTTT
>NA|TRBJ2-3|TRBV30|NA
CAWSTGASTGDTQYF
TGTGCCTGGAGTACCGGGGCCTCGACTGGGGATACGCAGTATTTT
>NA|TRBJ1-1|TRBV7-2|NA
CASSRVRVATEAFF
TGTGCCAGCAGCCGAGTCCGGGTTGCCACTGAAGCTTTCTTT
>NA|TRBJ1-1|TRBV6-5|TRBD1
CASRVRTGVEAFF
TGTGCCAGCAGAGTCAGGACAGGGGTGGAAGCTTTCTTT
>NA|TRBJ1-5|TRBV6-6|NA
CASSYSYGDSNQPQHF
TGTGCCAGCAGTTACTCGTATGGAGATTCCAATCAGCCCCAGCATTTT
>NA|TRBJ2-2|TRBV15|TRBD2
CATSREAGAGELFF
TGTGCCACCAGCAGAGAGGCGGGAGCCGGGGAGCTGTTTTTT
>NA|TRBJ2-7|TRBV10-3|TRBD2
CAISDVGGRNSYEQYF
TGTGCCATCAGTGATGTCGGCGGGAGGAACTCCTACGAGCAGTACTTC
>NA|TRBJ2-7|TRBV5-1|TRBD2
CASSLWDSLTSGVPYEQYF
TGCGCCAGCAGCTTGTGGGACAGCCTGACTAGCGGCGTCCCCTACGAGCAGTACTTC
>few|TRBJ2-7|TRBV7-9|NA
CASSSKDFTYEQYF
TGTGCCAGCAGCTCAAAGGACTTTACCTACGAGCAGTACTTC
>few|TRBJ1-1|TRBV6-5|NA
CASHGGTEAFF
TGTGCCAGCCATGGGGGGACTGAAGCTTTCTTT
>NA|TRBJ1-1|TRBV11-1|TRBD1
CASSAQGGGTEAFF
TGTGCCAGCAGCGCTCAGGGGGGGGGCACTGAAGCTTTCTTT